This is a list of T cell receptor beta chains from one sample in a study of cytomegalovirus exposure and HLA in healthy donors. This table comes from immunoSEQ multiplex PCR, and its TCRdb copy is limited to in-frame clones, with some not included. This table has about 200,000 clones, about 87% appearing once. The sequenced material came from PBMCs. These receptors all stem from a man younger than 45 in good health and CMV-seronegative. CDR3s include the opening cysteine and the closing phenylalanine or tryptophan. D genes are given only for firm matches. Clone size is stated in some rows and not others, as once, few, many or a class when expanded.

clone_size: .
d_call: .
v_call: TRBV2
j_call: TRBJ2-1
cdr3_nt: TGTGCCAGCATTGGGGCCAGACTGAAAATACAGTTCTTC
cdr3_aa: CASIGARLKIQFF

clone_size: .
d_call: .
v_call: TRBV27
j_call: TRBJ1-3
cdr3_nt: TGTGCCAGCGGGGGGTCGAAGGAGGGAAACACCATATATTTT
cdr3_aa: CASGGSKEGNTIYF

clone_size: .
d_call: TRBD1
v_call: TRBV28
j_call: TRBJ2-7
cdr3_nt: TGTGCCAGCAATCAGAACATTGGCAGGGGGCAGTACGAGCAGTACTTC
cdr3_aa: CASNQNIGRGQYEQYF

clone_size: .
d_call: .
v_call: TRBV5-1
j_call: TRBJ1-4
cdr3_nt: TGCGCCAGCAGCACTGGCGGGGGTTATAATATTGGTGAAAAACTGTTTTTT
cdr3_aa: CASSTGGGYNIGEKLFF

clone_size: .
d_call: .
v_call: TRBV5-1
j_call: TRBJ2-5
cdr3_nt: TGCGCCAGCAGCTCCGGTATTGCGGTTTTTCGAAAAGAGACCCAGTACTTC
cdr3_aa: CASSSGIAVFRKETQYF

clone_size: .
d_call: TRBD2
v_call: TRBV6-4
j_call: TRBJ2-2
cdr3_nt: TGTGCCAGTTGGACTAGCCCGAACACCGGGGAGCTGTTTTTT
cdr3_aa: CASWTSPNTGELFF

clone_size: once
d_call: TRBD1
v_call: TRBV2
j_call: TRBJ1-3
cdr3_nt: TGTGCCAGCAGACCATCAGGGGGAGCTGGAAACACCATATATTTT
cdr3_aa: CASRPSGGAGNTIYF

clone_size: .
d_call: TRBD1
v_call: TRBV5-4
j_call: TRBJ2-7
cdr3_nt: TGTGCCAGCAGCCGGACAGGGGGTCCCTACGAGCAGTACTTC
cdr3_aa: CASSRTGGPYEQYF

clone_size: .
d_call: .
v_call: TRBV5-1
j_call: TRBJ2-7
cdr3_nt: TGCGCCAGCAGCTTGGAGGGCCGCGGGGGCCCTCCCCACGAGCAGTACTTC
cdr3_aa: CASSLEGRGGPPHEQYF

clone_size: .
d_call: TRBD1
v_call: TRBV5-4
j_call: TRBJ2-7
cdr3_nt: TGTGCCAGCAGCTTGGGACAGGGGGCGTACGAGCAGTACTTC
cdr3_aa: CASSLGQGAYEQYF

clone_size: .
d_call: .
v_call: TRBV6-5
j_call: TRBJ1-1
cdr3_nt: TGTGCCAGCAGTTACGCGGCGAACACTGAAGCTTTCTTT
cdr3_aa: CASSYAANTEAFF

clone_size: .
d_call: .
v_call: TRBV19
j_call: TRBJ2-2
cdr3_nt: TGTGCCAGTTCTTACAGGGTGGGGAACACCGGGGAGCTGTTTTTT
cdr3_aa: CASSYRVGNTGELFF

clone_size: .
d_call: TRBD2
v_call: TRBV4-3
j_call: TRBJ2-3
cdr3_nt: TGCGCCAGCAGCCAAGCTCGCGGGGGGGATACAGATACGCAGTATTTT
cdr3_aa: CASSQARGGDTDTQYF

clone_size: few
d_call: TRBD2
v_call: TRBV19
j_call: TRBJ2-3
cdr3_nt: TGTGCCAGTACCCCCGGGGGGGGGCTCACAGATACGCAGTATTTT
cdr3_aa: CASTPGGGLTDTQYF

clone_size: few
d_call: TRBD1
v_call: TRBV4-1
j_call: TRBJ2-5
cdr3_nt: TGCGCCAGCAGCCTACCGGGACAGGAGACCCAGTACTTC
cdr3_aa: CASSLPGQETQYF

clone_size: once
d_call: TRBD1
v_call: TRBV27
j_call: TRBJ2-7
cdr3_nt: TGTGCCAGCTCGTCTCCGGACAGGGTAGTTTGGGAGCAGTACTTC
cdr3_aa: CASSSPDRVVWEQYF

clone_size: few
d_call: .
v_call: TRBV14
j_call: TRBJ1-1
cdr3_nt: TGTGCCAGCAGCCTGACAGCAATCACTGAAGCTTTCTTT
cdr3_aa: CASSLTAITEAFF

clone_size: .
d_call: .
v_call: TRBV29-1
j_call: TRBJ1-1
cdr3_nt: TGCAGCGTTGAAGTATTCCGGGGGGGGGAGGACACTGAAGCTTTCTTT
cdr3_aa: CSVEVFRGGEDTEAFF

clone_size: .
d_call: TRBD2
v_call: TRBV28
j_call: TRBJ2-1
cdr3_nt: TGTGCCAGCAGACCAAACAAAATACGACTAGCGGGAGGGGTCAATGAGCAGTTCTTC
cdr3_aa: CASRPNKIRLAGGVNEQFF

clone_size: .
d_call: .
v_call: TRBV19
j_call: TRBJ2-1
cdr3_nt: TGTGCCAGTTCGGCGGCTTCCTACAATGAGCAGTTCTTC
cdr3_aa: CASSAASYNEQFF

clone_size: once
d_call: .
v_call: TRBV2
j_call: TRBJ2-3
cdr3_nt: TGTGCCAGCAGTGAACTAGCGTCCCGAGGGGCCACGCAGTATTTT
cdr3_aa: CASSELASRGATQYF

clone_size: .
d_call: .
v_call: TRBV20-1
j_call: TRBJ1-2
cdr3_nt: TGCAGTGCCCTCGGCAGGGGCTACACCTTC
cdr3_aa: CSALGRGYTF

clone_size: .
d_call: TRBD2
v_call: TRBV25-1
j_call: TRBJ2-3
cdr3_nt: TGTGCCAGCAGTGCCCGGGGGGGGACAGATACGCAGTATTTT
cdr3_aa: CASSARGGTDTQYF

clone_size: .
d_call: .
v_call: TRBV7-2
j_call: TRBJ2-1
cdr3_nt: TGTGCCAGCAGCATCCTTGATGAGCAGTTCTTC
cdr3_aa: CASSILDEQFF

clone_size: .
d_call: .
v_call: TRBV7-9
j_call: TRBJ1-3
cdr3_nt: TGTGCCAGCCCGGCCCCCCGAAAGACAGGTGGAAACACCATATATTTT
cdr3_aa: CASPAPRKTGGNTIYF

clone_size: .
d_call: .
v_call: TRBV27
j_call: TRBJ2-3
cdr3_nt: TGTGCCAGCAGTTATGCGGGGAGCACAGATACGCAGTATTTT
cdr3_aa: CASSYAGSTDTQYF

clone_size: once
d_call: TRBD2
v_call: TRBV7-6
j_call: TRBJ2-1
cdr3_nt: TGTGCCAGCAGCTCCCGGACTAGCGGGTACAATGAGCAGTTCTTC
cdr3_aa: CASSSRTSGYNEQFF

clone_size: .
d_call: .
v_call: TRBV28
j_call: TRBJ2-5
cdr3_nt: TGTGCCAGCAGTTTAGGACTCTCTTTGGGGAAGACCCAGTACTTC
cdr3_aa: CASSLGLSLGKTQYF

clone_size: .
d_call: .
v_call: TRBV28
j_call: TRBJ1-2
cdr3_nt: TGTGCCAGCAGTTTATCCGGGACTCCCTATGGCTACACCTTC
cdr3_aa: CASSLSGTPYGYTF

clone_size: .
d_call: TRBD1
v_call: TRBV7-8
j_call: TRBJ2-7
cdr3_nt: TGTGCCAGCAGCCCAGGACAGGTTTCGTCCGAGCAGTACTTC
cdr3_aa: CASSPGQVSSEQYF

clone_size: once
d_call: TRBD1
v_call: TRBV18
j_call: TRBJ1-2
cdr3_nt: TGTGCCAGCCGAGGGGGACAGGGCGGTGACTATGGCTACACCTTC
cdr3_aa: CASRGGQGGDYGYTF

clone_size: .
d_call: .
v_call: TRBV10-2
j_call: TRBJ1-2
cdr3_nt: TGCGCCAGCAGTGACGCAGGGAACTATGGCTACACCTTC
cdr3_aa: CASSDAGNYGYTF

clone_size: .
d_call: TRBD1
v_call: TRBV6-1
j_call: TRBJ1-2
cdr3_nt: TGTGCCAGCAGTGAAGAGGGCAGGGGGCTCGGCTACACCTTC
cdr3_aa: CASSEEGRGLGYTF

clone_size: .
d_call: .
v_call: TRBV7-9
j_call: TRBJ1-1
cdr3_nt: TGCGCCAGCAGCTCTCAGACAGTTCTAACTACTGAAGCTTTCTTT
cdr3_aa: CASSSQTVLTTEAFF

clone_size: .
d_call: .
v_call: TRBV28
j_call: TRBJ2-7
cdr3_nt: TGTGCCCACCGGGGGACGGGTACTTACGAGCAGTACTTC
cdr3_aa: CAHRGTGTYEQYF

clone_size: .
d_call: TRBD1
v_call: TRBV6-5
j_call: TRBJ1-4
cdr3_nt: TGTGCCAGCAGTTACCGTCGTGGGACAGGGGTTGAAAAACTGTTTTTT
cdr3_aa: CASSYRRGTGVEKLFF

clone_size: .
d_call: TRBD1
v_call: TRBV6-1
j_call: TRBJ1-2
cdr3_nt: TGTGCCAGCAGAGACAGGGGGCAAGGCTATGGCTACACCTTC
cdr3_aa: CASRDRGQGYGYTF

clone_size: .
d_call: TRBD2
v_call: TRBV29-1
j_call: TRBJ2-1
cdr3_nt: TGCAGCGTTGAAGGGCGGGAGGGCTCCTACAATGAGCAGTTCTTC
cdr3_aa: CSVEGREGSYNEQFF